A selection of T cell receptor beta chains follows, all from one sample in a study of PD-1 blockade in classical Hodgkin lymphoma. Here immunoSEQ multiplex PCR was the method, and the copy in TCRdb shows in-frame clones only, minus some. The sample yields roughly 35,000 clones, about 93% seen once. The sample here was CD4+ T cells from blood, taken before the fourth cycle of nivolumab. The receptors were gathered from a human donor with classical Hodgkin lymphoma. Both conserved end residues are part of each CDR3. The D gene is left open where the match is weak.

d_call,j_call,v_call,cdr3_aa
TRBD1,TRBJ2-7,TRBV6-6,CASSYSQGQYEQYF
.,TRBJ2-3,TRBV6-5,CASSYWGTRTDTQYF
.,TRBJ2-7,TRBV7-7,CASSSTVVHEQYF
TRBD2,TRBJ2-7,TRBV5-6,CASSPGGRGLPLRQYF
TRBD2,TRBJ2-7,TRBV5-1,CASSLAGGTDSYEQYF
TRBD2,TRBJ2-1,TRBV19,CASSIVGLAVYDEQFF
TRBD2,TRBJ2-1,TRBV5-1,CASSPGLAGLIEQFF
TRBD2,TRBJ2-7,TRBV7-9,CASSSGLETYEQYF
.,TRBJ1-1,TRBV19,CASSIEATGTTEAFF
.,TRBJ2-7,TRBV11-2,CASSLVGRSYEQYF
TRBD1,TRBJ2-3,TRBV6-1,CASSPDRRRTDTQYF
.,TRBJ1-1,TRBV6-5,CASSYSGVDNTEAFF
TRBD1,TRBJ2-3,TRBV19,CASRSGTGSTDTQYF
TRBD2,TRBJ2-3,TRBV5-1,CASSLAGTSGSTDTQYF
.,TRBJ2-3,TRBV9,CASSVVGGGRDTQYF
.,TRBJ1-4,TRBV19,CASKGPPAGGTNEKLFF